This entry lists 26 T cell receptor beta chains sequenced from one sample in a study of cytomegalovirus exposure and HLA in healthy donors. Amplification used 60 Vbeta primers and 13 Jbeta primers. Repertoires were generated with immunoSEQ multiplex PCR, while TCRdb's copy carries only in-frame clones and drops some. The table includes some 120,000 clones, about 74% detected once. The material sequenced was PBMCs. Receptors originate from a woman aged 45-65 years in good health and CMV-seropositive.

This clone was seen a few times. The chain has TRBV2 and TRBJ1-2; D not resolved. This CDR3 has 13 amino acids. Between the trimmed V and J ends, which lost 7 bases and 3 bases, there was a span of 12 bases. Germline CDR1 is SNHLY and CDR2 is FYNNEI. The CDR3 DNA is TGTGCCAGCATCTCACTCCGGGACTATGGCTACACCTTC. Protein: CASISLRDYGYTF.

The table lists this clone with a count of one. The chain recombines TRBV4-2 with TRBJ2-1; 9 positions match TRBD2. This CDR3 has 17 residues. Germline V gives CDR1 LGHNA, CDR2 YNFKEQ. V was pared by 1 base and J by 0 bases, with 4 bases of the junction left unmatched. The CDR3 sequence is CASSQVSGGSSYNEQFF. CDR3 DNA: TGTGCCAGCAGCCAAGTGAGCGGGGGGAGCTCCTACAATGAGCAGTTCTTC.

V usage is TRBV6-5 and J usage is TRBJ1-6; 7 bases are shared with TRBD1. CDR1 and CDR2 from the germline V gene are MNHEY and SVGAGI. The CDR3 sequence is 14 residues long. V shed 2 bases and J 9 bases; nucleotides not matched to a gene: 4. DNA for the CDR3: TGTGCCAGCAGTTACGGGGACAGCACTTCACCCCTCCACTTT. Protein product: CASSYGDSTSPLHF.

The rearrangement links TRBV25-1 to TRBJ1-2, with a weak D call TRBD1 (6 bases). This CDR3 has 11 residues. Trimming shortened V by 9 bases and J by 7 bases, and 12 bases separated the two germline ends. Germline V gene data show CDR1 as MGHDK and CDR2 as SYGVNS. The CDR3 nucleotides read TGTGCCAGTACAGGGTTACGTGGCTACACCTTC. Translated, it gives CASTGLRGYTF.

The genes are TRBV7-9 and TRBJ2-5; 9 bases match TRBD2. V lost 3 bases and J lost 4; bases outside the gene matches: 6. This CDR3 is built from 15 residues. From germline, CDR1 is SEHNR and CDR2 FQNEAQ (reference sequence). CDR3 region: CASSFGGGGGETQYF. In DNA form, the CDR3 reads TGTGCCAGCAGCTTTGGCGGGGGGGGAGGAGAGACCCAGTACTTC.

The chain combines TRBV19 with TRBJ1-5; TRBD1 matches at 7 bases. The CDR3 consists of 13 residues. V lost 7 bases, J lost 6 bases, and 6 bases stayed unmatched. The germline V gene encodes CDR1 LNHDA and CDR2 SQIVND (reference sequence). CDR3 nucleotide sequence: TGTGCCAGTAAGGACAGGTTTTCTCAGCCCCAGCATTTT. Its protein product is CASKDRFSQPQHF.

This chain connects TRBV30 to TRBJ1-2; D remains unclear. Per the germline V gene, CDR1 is GTSNPN and CDR2 is SVGIG (reference sequence). Trimming cost V 1 base and J 2 bases, with 14 bases left between them. There are 15 residues in the CDR3. CDR3 amino acids: CAWSDLRGGNYGYTF. The CDR3, as DNA: TGTGCCTGGAGTGACCTCCGGGGAGGGAACTATGGCTACACCTTC.

The V gene is TRBV4-2, the J gene TRBJ2-1; TRBD2 aligns across 16 bases. Germline V gene sequence: CDR1 LGHNA, CDR2 YNFKEQ. V lost 0 bases, J lost 6 bases, and 5 bases stayed unmatched. The CDR3 extends over 18 amino acids. CDR3 sequence reads: CASSQDGTSGGAGNEQFF. DNA for the CDR3: TGTGCCAGCAGCCAAGACGGGACTAGCGGGGGGGCCGGCAATGAGCAGTTCTTC.

This chain links TRBV27 with TRBJ2-5; 9 positions agree with TRBD1. The CDR3 is 14 amino acids. Trimming took 3 bases from V and 3 from J; bases not matched to a gene: 2. CDR1 is MNHEY and CDR2 is SMNVEV in the germline V gene (reference sequence). The CDR3 is CASSFTGGEETQYF. The CDR3 coding sequence is TGTGCCAGCAGTTTCACAGGGGGCGAAGAGACCCAGTACTTC.

This rearrangement joins TRBV5-1 to TRBJ2-2, with D hard to call. The CDR3 is 17 amino acids. Germline CDR1 and CDR2: SGHRS and YFSETQ. Trimming left V 0 bases short and J 0 bases short, with 12 bases between. The CDR3 nucleotides read TGCGCCAGCAGCTTGGCATCCGTCGCGGCGAACACCGGGGAGCTGTTTTTT. Translating it yields CASSLASVAANTGELFF.

The CDR3, as DNA: TGCGCCAGCAGCCAACCAGGACAGGGGGGGTACGAGCAGTACTTC. This sequence encodes CASSQPGQGGYEQYF. The chain is built from TRBV5-1 and TRBJ2-7, with 10 positions matching TRBD1. CDR3 length equals 15 residues. The ends lost 4 bases at V and 4 bases at J; junction bases unmatched: 8. Germline V gives CDR1 SGHRS, CDR2 YFSETQ. The variable domain in full, with the rest retrieved from reference TRBV5-1 and TRBJ2-7, is KAGVTQTPRYLIKTRGQQVTLSCSPISGHRSVSWYQQTPGQGLQFLFEYFSETQRNKGNFPGRFSGRQFSNSRSEMNVSTLELGDSALYLCASSQPGQGGYEQYFGPGTRLTVT.

This clone was detected only once. One junction end disagrees with the germline gene, perhaps due to a read error. CDR3 DNA sequence: TGTGCTAGCAGCGCCCGACTAGCGGAGCAAGAGACCCAGTACTTC. Translation: CASSARLAEQETQYF. The chain joins TRBV7-7 to TRBJ2-5, with 9 bases that match TRBD2. Germline V gene sequence: CDR1 SSHAT, CDR2 FNYEAQ (reference sequence). The CDR3 extends over 15 amino acids.

CDR3 loop: CASSLKADTGELFF. The CDR3 DNA reads TGCGCCAGCAGCTTGAAGGCGGACACCGGGGAGCTGTTTTTT. J is TRBJ2-2 and V is TRBV5-1; no reliable D call. This CDR3 region has 14 residues. Germline V gene sequence: CDR1 SGHRS, CDR2 YFSETQ. Trimming removed 1 base from V and 3 bases from J, with 7 bases in between.

Concerning this clone itself: Other DNA sequences in this specimen translate into the identical CDR3. V usage is TRBV5-1 and J usage is TRBJ2-2; D is perhaps TRBD1 (6 bases). V was shortened by 4 bases and J by 5 bases, with 9 bases between the two germline ends. In germline, CDR1 is SGHRS, CDR2 YFSETQ. The CDR3 has 13 amino acids. The DNA of the CDR3 is TGCGCCAGCAGCCTCGACAGGACCGGGGAGCTGTTTTTT. It yields the protein CASSLDRTGELFF.

V and J are TRBV6-1 and TRBJ1-5, with TRBD1 identical over 7 bases. Germline lookup yields CDR1 MNHNS and CDR2 SASEGT. This CDR3 spans 13 amino acids. V trimming: 8 bases; J trimming: 3 bases; junction bases outside the gene matches: 4. This CDR3 reads CASVDRVNQPQHF. In nucleotides, the CDR3 is TGTGCCAGCGTCGACAGGGTCAATCAGCCCCAGCATTTT.

The chain has TRBV20-1 and TRBJ2-1; tentative D call: TRBD1 (6 bases). Trimming shortened V by 0 bases and J by 10 bases, and 7 bases separated the two germline ends. CDR1 and CDR2 (germline): DFQATT, SNEGSKA (reference sequence). The CDR3 is made up of 11 amino acids. CDR3 DNA sequence: TGCAGTGCTAGAGAGACAGGAGAGCAGTTCTTC. This codes for CSARETGEQFF.

This chain uses TRBV19 with TRBJ1-5, with 9 bases fitting TRBD1. The V gene's germline CDR1 is LNHDA and CDR2 SQIVND (reference sequence). The CDR3 is 15 residues long. V was clipped by 5 bases and J by 0 bases; unmatched bases: 2. The CDR3 reads CASSGQGTSNQPQHF. The DNA for the CDR3 is TGTGCCAGTAGTGGACAGGGGACTAGCAATCAGCCCCAGCATTTT.

This clone has only a few counts. The CDR3 region has the DNA TGTGCCAGCAGCCCCCCTAGCGGGGCCTTCGTAGGGGTGGATGAGCAGTTCTTC. It translates to CASSPPSGAFVGVDEQFF. This chain connects TRBV7-8 to TRBJ2-1; 9 nucleotides line up with TRBD2. The CDR3 is 18 amino acids. Germline values: CDR1 SGHVS, CDR2 FQNEAQ. J lost 8 bases, V lost 5 bases, and 19 bases had no gene match.

CDR3 DNA sequence: TGTGCCAGCTCACCCCAGGCCCAGGATAACACCGGGGAGCTGTTTTTT. Translation: CASSPQAQDNTGELFF. V is TRBV18 and J is TRBJ2-2, with D uncertain. This CDR3 is 16 amino acids long. Germline assignment: CDR1 KGHSH and CDR2 LQKENI. V was cut by 3 bases and J by 2 bases, with 13 bases left in between.

The V call is TRBV7-9, the J call TRBJ2-5; 7 nucleotides match TRBD1. This CDR3 has 14 amino acids. Germline V gene data show CDR1 as SEHNR and CDR2 as FQNEAQ (reference sequence). J lost 3 bases, V lost 1 base, and 2 bases had no gene match. The CDR3 spells CASSLGQGEETQYF. CDR3 bases: TGTGCCAGCAGCTTAGGACAGGGAGAAGAGACCCAGTACTTC.

This chain uses TRBV6-1 with TRBJ2-1, with D possibly matching TRBD1 (5 bases). The germline V gene encodes CDR1 MNHNS and CDR2 SASEGT. V was cut by 7 bases and J by 2 bases, with 15 bases left in between. The CDR3 covers 15 residues. CDR3 nucleotides: TGTGCCAGCAAAGGGGCACCGGATCCCTACAATGAGCAGTTCTTC. Translated: CASKGAPDPYNEQFF.

This chain links TRBV19 with TRBJ1-1, with 7 bases matching TRBD1. The CDR3 covers 15 residues. Germline CDR1 LNHDA, CDR2 SQIVND (reference sequence). With 3 bases clipped from V and 0 bases from J, the junction kept 4 bases outside the gene matches. The CDR3 nucleotides are TGTGCCAGTAGTATGGGGACAGTCATGAACACTGAAGCTTTCTTT. It encodes CASSMGTVMNTEAFF.

V and J are TRBV2 and TRBJ1-6; unclear D gene. The CDR3 is 13 amino acids. V shed 8 bases and J shed 10 bases, with 15 bases lying between them. CDR1 is SNHLY and CDR2 is FYNNEI in the germline V gene. The CDR3 DNA follows: TGTGCCAGCCGGGATGGGGTTGGGTCACCCCTCCACTTT. Translation: CASRDGVGSPLHF.

The chain carries TRBV14 and TRBJ2-5, with D perhaps TRBD2 (6 bases). Deletions cut 4 bases from V and 5 bases from J, with 14 bases between. This CDR3 comprises 14 residues. Germline CDR1 and CDR2: SGHDN and FVKESK. The DNA of the CDR3 is TGTGCCAGCAGCCCCCGGGGGAGGCTGGAGACCCAGTACTTC. It translates to CASSPRGRLETQYF. Full variable domain (rest looked up from reference TRBV14 and TRBJ2-5): EAGVTQFPSHSVIEKGQTVTLRCDPISGHDNLYWYRRVMGKEIKFLLHFVKESKQDESGMPNNRFLAERTGGTYSTLKVQPAELEDSGVYFCASSPRGRLETQYFGPGTRLLVL.

The chain has TRBV11-2 and TRBJ2-7, with 9 bases fitting TRBD2. The junction had 9 bases not matched to a gene; V was cut back by 1 base and J by 2 bases. Germline loops: CDR1 SGHAT, CDR2 FQNNGV. The CDR3 runs 17 residues. The CDR3 loop reads CASSLAGGGALAYEQYF. CDR3 in DNA: TGTGCCAGCAGCTTAGCCGGCGGGGGGGCACTTGCCTACGAGCAGTACTTC.

The chain joins TRBV5-5 to TRBJ2-7; D is unresolved. Per the germline V gene, CDR1 is SGHKS and CDR2 is YYEKEE (reference sequence). The length of the CDR3 is 12 residues. V dropped 2 bases and J dropped 3 bases, with 6 bases sitting between them. CDR3 coding DNA: TGTGCCAGCAGCTTTGGCAACTACGAGCAGTACTTC. This encodes CASSFGNYEQYF. The variable domain in full, with the rest retrieved from reference TRBV5-5 and TRBJ2-7, is DAGVTQSPTHLIKTRGQQVTLRCSPISGHKSVSWYQQVLGQGPQFIFQYYEKEERGRGNFPDRFSARQFPNYSSELNVNALLLGDSALYLCASSFGNYEQYFGPGTRLTVT.